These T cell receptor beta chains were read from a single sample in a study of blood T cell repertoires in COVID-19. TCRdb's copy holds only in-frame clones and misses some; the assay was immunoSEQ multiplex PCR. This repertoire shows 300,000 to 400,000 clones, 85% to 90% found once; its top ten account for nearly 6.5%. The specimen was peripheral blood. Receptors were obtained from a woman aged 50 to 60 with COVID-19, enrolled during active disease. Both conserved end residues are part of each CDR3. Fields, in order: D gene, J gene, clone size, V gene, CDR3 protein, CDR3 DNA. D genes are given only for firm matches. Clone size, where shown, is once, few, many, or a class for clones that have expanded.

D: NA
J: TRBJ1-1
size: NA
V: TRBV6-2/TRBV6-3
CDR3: CASSYGGYTEAFF
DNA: TGTGCCAGCAGTTACGGCGGGTACACTGAAGCTTTCTTT

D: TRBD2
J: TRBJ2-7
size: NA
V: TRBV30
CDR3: CAWAHLRGGEQYF
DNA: TGTGCCTGGGCGCACTTGCGGGGGGGGGAGCAGTACTTC

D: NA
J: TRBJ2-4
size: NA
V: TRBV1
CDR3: CTSSQVNGSGRGSAKNIQYF
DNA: TGCACCAGCAGCCAAGTGAATGGTAGCGGGAGAGGTAGCGCCAAAAACATTCAGTACTTC

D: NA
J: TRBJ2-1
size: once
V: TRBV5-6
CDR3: CASSLVGGSYNEQFF
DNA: TGTGCCAGCAGCTTGGTGGGGGGCTCCTACAATGAGCAGTTCTTC

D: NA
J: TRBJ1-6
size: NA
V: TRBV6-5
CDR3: CASSYSMQGPVTF
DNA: TGTGCCAGCAGTTACTCGATGCAGGGCCCCGTGACCTTT

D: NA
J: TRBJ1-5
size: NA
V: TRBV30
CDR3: CAWSGGDNQPQHF
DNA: TGTGCCTGGTCAGGAGGGGACAATCAGCCCCAGCATTTT

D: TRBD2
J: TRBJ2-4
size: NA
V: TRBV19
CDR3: CASSLGLAGAWGAKNIQYF
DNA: TGTGCCAGTAGTCTCGGACTAGCGGGCGCTTGGGGAGCCAAAAACATTCAGTACTTC

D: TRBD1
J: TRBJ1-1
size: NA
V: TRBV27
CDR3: CASRRDSYTEAFF
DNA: TGTGCCAGCAGAAGGGACAGCTACACTGAAGCTTTCTTT

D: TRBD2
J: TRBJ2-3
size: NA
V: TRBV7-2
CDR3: CASSLVAGETDTQYF
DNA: TGTGCCAGCAGCTTAGTAGCGGGAGAGACAGATACGCAGTATTTT

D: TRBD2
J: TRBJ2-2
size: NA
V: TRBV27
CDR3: CASRSGASGAGELFF
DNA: TGTGCCAGCAGGAGCGGGGCTAGCGGCGCCGGGGAGCTGTTTTTT

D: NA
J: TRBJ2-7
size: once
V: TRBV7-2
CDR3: CASSPERGRSSYEQYF
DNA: TGTGCCAGCAGCCCAGAACGGGGAAGAAGCTCCTACGAGCAGTACTTC

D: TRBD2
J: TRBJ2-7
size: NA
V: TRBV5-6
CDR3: CASSLTSGRANEQYF
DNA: TGTGCCAGCAGCCTTACTAGCGGGAGGGCCAACGAGCAGTACTTC

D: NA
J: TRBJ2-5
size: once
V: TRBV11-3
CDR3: CASSFEHQETQYF
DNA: TGTGCCAGCAGCTTTGAGCATCAAGAGACCCAGTACTTC

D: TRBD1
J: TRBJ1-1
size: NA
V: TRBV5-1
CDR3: CASSMQGVNTEAFF
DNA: TGCGCCAGCAGTATGCAGGGGGTGAACACTGAAGCTTTCTTT

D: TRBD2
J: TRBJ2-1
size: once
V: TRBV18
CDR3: CASSSSGGGEQFF
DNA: TGTGCCAGCTCCTCGTCCGGGGGAGGGGAGCAGTTCTTC

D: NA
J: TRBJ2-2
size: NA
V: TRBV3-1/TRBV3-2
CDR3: CASSHSNTGELFF
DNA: TGTGCCAGCAGTCATTCGAACACCGGGGAGCTGTTTTTT

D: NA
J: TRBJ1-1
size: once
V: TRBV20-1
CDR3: CSAQGNTEAFF
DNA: TGCAGTGCTCAGGGGAACACTGAAGCTTTCTTT

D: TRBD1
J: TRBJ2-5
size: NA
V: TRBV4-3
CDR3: CASSQGTGEETQYF
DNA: TGCGCCAGCAGCCAAGGGACAGGGGAAGAGACCCAGTACTTC

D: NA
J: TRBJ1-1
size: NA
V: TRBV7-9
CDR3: CASSSGVGTNTEAFF
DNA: TGTGCCAGCAGCTCGGGGGTAGGGACGAACACTGAAGCTTTCTTT

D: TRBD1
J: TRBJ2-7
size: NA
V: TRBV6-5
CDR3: CASSRQGSNYEQYF
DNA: TGTGCCAGCAGCCGACAGGGATCCAACTACGAGCAGTACTTC

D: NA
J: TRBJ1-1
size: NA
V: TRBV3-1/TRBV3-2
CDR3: CASSQWRERLMNTEAFF
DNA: TGTGCCAGCAGCCAGTGGCGGGAGAGACTTATGAACACTGAAGCTTTCTTT

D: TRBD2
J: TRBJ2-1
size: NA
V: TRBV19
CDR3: CASGWGLGRINEQFF
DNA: TGTGCCAGTGGGTGGGGACTAGGACGCATTAATGAGCAGTTCTTC

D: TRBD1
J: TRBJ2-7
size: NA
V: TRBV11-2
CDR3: CASSTSTGRFYEQYF
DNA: TGTGCCAGCAGCACCTCGACAGGGCGCTTCTACGAGCAGTACTTC

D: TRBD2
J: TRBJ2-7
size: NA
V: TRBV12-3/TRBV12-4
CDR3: CASSIAGGSEQYF
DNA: TGTGCCAGCAGCATAGCGGGAGGTTCCGAGCAGTACTTC

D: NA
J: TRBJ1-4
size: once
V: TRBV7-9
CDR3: CASSLGDNPEKLFF
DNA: TGTGCCAGCAGCTTAGGGGACAACCCTGAAAAACTGTTTTTT

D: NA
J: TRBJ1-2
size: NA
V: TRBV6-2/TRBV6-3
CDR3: CASSTGTGYYGYTF
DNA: TGTGCCAGCAGTACAGGGACGGGATACTATGGCTACACCTTC

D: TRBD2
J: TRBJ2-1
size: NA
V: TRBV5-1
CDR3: CASSPWPSGSQEQFF
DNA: TGCGCCAGCAGCCCGTGGCCTAGCGGGAGCCAAGAGCAGTTCTTC